A single sample gave rise to the 10 T cell receptor beta chains below, sequenced in a study of regulatory T cells in long-lasting Graves disease. Time point defined: newly diagnosed GD, antithyroid drugs for less than 3 months. Following extraction of RNA from PBMCs, that RNA was used to make the TCR library. Arm-PCR with iRepertoire HTBI primers amplified the CDR3 regions for these TCR beta libraries. TCRdb called the multiplex PCR reads again in MiXCR, with one record for every CDR3 protein. The sample yields 450,000 to 650,000 distinct CDR3 sequences, about 16% seen once. Separately, the same data were catalogued under a study of T cells in Graves' hyperthyroidism and ophthalmopathy.

Sequenced here: peripheral blood mononuclear cells (PBMCs), sampled at new diagnosis, from a patient treated with antithyroid drugs. The receptor source for this set is a woman aged 40-65 years with Graves disease.

This clonotype was seen many times. The chain joins TRBV29-1 to TRBJ1-1; the D is unclear. V dropped 7 bases and J dropped 3 bases, with 9 bases sitting between them. This CDR3 spans 11 amino acids. CDR1 SQVTM and CDR2 ANQGSEA come from the germline V gene. The CDR3 protein is CSAESYTEAFF. Written as DNA, the CDR3 is TGCAGCGCCGAGTCGTACACTGAAGCTTTCTTT.

This clonotype has a count of ten or more. This sequence joins TRBV9 and TRBJ2-3; 7 positions agree with TRBD1. The CDR3 contains 16 residues. Germline V gene data show CDR1 as SGDLS and CDR2 as YYNGEE. Trimming took 3 bases from V and 6 from J; bases not matched to a gene: 13. This chain's CDR3 is CASSAYRDRGSDTQYF. The CDR3 coding sequence is TGTGCCAGCAGCGCTTACCGGGACAGAGGATCCGATACGCAGTATTTT. Using reference TRBV9 and TRBJ2-3 for the parts outside the CDR3, the full variable domain is DSGVTQTPKHLITATGQRVTLRCSPRSGDLSVYWYQQSLDQGLQFLIQYYNGEERAKGNILERFSAQQFPDLHSELNLSSLELGDSALYFCASSAYRDRGSDTQYFGPGTRLTVL.

In nucleotides, the CDR3 is TGCAGCGTTGAAACGGCAGGGGCTAGTGGCTACACCTTC. Protein product: CSVETAGASGYTF. The chain joins TRBV29-1 to TRBJ1-2; possible D gene TRBD1, 6 bases. V dropped 2 bases and J dropped 7 bases, with 14 bases sitting between them. The germline gives CDR1 SQVTM, CDR2 ANQGSEA. The CDR3 spans 13 residues.

This rearrangement joins TRBV7-9 to TRBJ2-7; 7 nucleotides match TRBD1. Germline CDR1 is SEHNR and CDR2 is FQNEAQ (reference sequence). V was pared by 3 bases and J by 4 bases, with 6 bases of the junction left unmatched. CDR3 size: 14 residues. The CDR3 loop is CASSFGQARYEQYF. The CDR3 nucleotides read TGTGCCAGCAGCTTTGGACAGGCTCGGTACGAGCAGTACTTC. The whole variable domain, remainder taken from reference TRBV7-9 and TRBJ2-7, is DTGVSQNPRHKITKRGQNVTFRCDPISEHNRLYWYRQTLGQGPEFLTYFQNEAQLEKSRLLSDRFSAERPKGSFSTLEIQRTEQGDSAMYLCASSFGQARYEQYFGPGTRLTVT.

This chain connects TRBV12-3 or TRBV12-4 to TRBJ1-2, with 12 bases lining up with TRBD1. This CDR3 is built from 15 residues. The trim removed 5 bases at V and 5 bases at J, leaving 6 bases unmatched. CDR3 residues: CASSVGTGGSYGYTF. The DNA for the CDR3 is TGTGCCAGCAGTGTAGGGACAGGGGGCTCGTATGGCTACACCTTC.

This clonotype occurred many times. The chain employs TRBV9 and TRBJ2-1, with 7 nucleotides matching TRBD2. The J segment lost 5 bases and the V segment lost 3 bases, leaving 8 bases of the junction unmatched. This CDR3 is built from 15 residues. The germline CDR1 and CDR2 sequences are SGDLS and YYNGEE. The CDR3 sequence is CASSGGTTLNNEQFF. The CDR3 region has the DNA TGTGCCAGCAGCGGGGGGACTACCCTAAACAATGAGCAGTTCTTC.

This clonotype was detected ten times or more. CDR3 in DNA: TGTGCCAGCAGTGAATTCCCACAGGGGGCGCATAAGTTCTTC. This codes for CASSEFPQGAHKFF. The chain joins TRBV6-1 to TRBJ2-1, with 9 bases that match TRBD1. The V gene end was trimmed by 2 bases and the J gene end by 14 bases; junction bases not matched to a gene: 10. Germline lookup yields CDR1 MNHNS and CDR2 SASEGT. CDR3 size: 14 residues.

This clonotype was detected many times. The chain couples TRBV12-3 or TRBV12-4 to TRBJ2-5; possible D gene TRBD2, 6 bases. The CDR3 covers 15 residues. V was clipped by 3 bases and J by 5 bases, with 16 bases between them. The CDR3 DNA follows: TGTGCCAGCAGTTTTTCGGGGGTACCGTGGGAGACCCAGTACTTC. Its protein is CASSFSGVPWETQYF.

A note on this clonotype: A read error is possible here, since a much larger clone lies one base away. This chain connects TRBV5-1 to TRBJ1-1; unclear D gene. Deletions cut 4 bases from V and 5 bases from J, with 18 bases between. CDR1 and CDR2 (germline): SGHRS, YFSETQ. This CDR3 is built from 15 residues. The DNA of the CDR3 is TGCGCCAGCAGCCGCTGGCAAGTTCGTCTAACTGAAGCTTTCTTT. This gives the protein CASSRWQVRLTEAFF.

Ten or more counts support this clonotype. The genes are TRBV20-1 and TRBJ1-1, with unresolved D. The CDR3 is 18 residues long. V was cut by 5 bases and J by 3 bases, with 28 bases left in between. Germline V lookup: CDR1 DFQATT, CDR2 SNEGSKA (reference sequence). The CDR3 DNA sequence: TGCAGTGCTGTAGGAGTGAATTCGCAGGTTAACTTTCACACTGAAGCTTTCTTT. Protein: CSAVGVNSQVNFHTEAFF.